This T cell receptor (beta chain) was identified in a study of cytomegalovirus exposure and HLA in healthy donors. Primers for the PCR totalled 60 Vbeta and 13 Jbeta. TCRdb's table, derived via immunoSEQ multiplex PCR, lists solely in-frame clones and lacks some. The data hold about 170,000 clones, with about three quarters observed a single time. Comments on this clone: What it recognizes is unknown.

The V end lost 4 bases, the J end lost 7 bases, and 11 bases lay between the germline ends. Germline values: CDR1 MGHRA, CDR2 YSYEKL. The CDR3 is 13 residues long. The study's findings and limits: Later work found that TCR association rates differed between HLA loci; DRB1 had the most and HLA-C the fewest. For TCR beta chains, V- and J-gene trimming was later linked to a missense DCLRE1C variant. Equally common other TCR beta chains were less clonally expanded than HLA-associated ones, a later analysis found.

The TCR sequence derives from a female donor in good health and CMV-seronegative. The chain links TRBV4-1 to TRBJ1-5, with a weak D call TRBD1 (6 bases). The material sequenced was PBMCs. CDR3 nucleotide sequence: TGCGCCAGCAGCCTACAGGGTTTCCAGCCCCAGCATTTT. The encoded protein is CASSLQGFQPQHF.